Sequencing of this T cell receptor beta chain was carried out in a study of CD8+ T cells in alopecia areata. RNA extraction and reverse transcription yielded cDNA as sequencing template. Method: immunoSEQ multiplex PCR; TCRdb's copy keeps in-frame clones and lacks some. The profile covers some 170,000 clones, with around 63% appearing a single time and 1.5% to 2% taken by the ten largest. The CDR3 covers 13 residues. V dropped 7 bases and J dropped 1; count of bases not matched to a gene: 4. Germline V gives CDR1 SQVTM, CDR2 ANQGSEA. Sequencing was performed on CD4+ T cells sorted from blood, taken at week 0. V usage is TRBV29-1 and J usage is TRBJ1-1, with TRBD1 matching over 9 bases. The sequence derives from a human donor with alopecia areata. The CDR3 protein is CSARQGENTEAFF. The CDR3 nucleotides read TGCAGCGCCCGACAGGGGGAGAACACTGAAGCTTTCTTT.